This record covers a single TCR beta chain. Its antigen is as yet unknown. These data come from a study of T cell repertoires in cytomegalovirus infection. Overall study: CMV epitopes in the study were HLA-C-restricted (recently identified) and HLA-B-restricted (well studied). From public TCR beta signatures came an indication of both CMV infection and matching HLA type. Study findings and constraints: Public TCR beta family frequency separated CMV-and-HLA carriers, including in an independent cohort. Dominant in the ex vivo response were TCR beta clonotypes restricted by HLA-C and specific for CMV.

TCRdb analysed the reads with MiXCR anew, one entry per CDR3 protein. This repertoire shows 450,000 to 550,000 distinct CDR3 sequences, about 42% found once; its top ten account for around 45%. The ends lost 1 base at V and 7 bases at J; junction bases unmatched: 4. This CDR3 has 14 amino acids. Germline V gene data show CDR1 as SGHTA and CDR2 as FQGNSA. The receptor comes from a human donor in good health (CMV status not recorded). Some clones in this sample may be carry-over from other donors' samples. The sequences come from cultured PBMCs, collected from culture after CMV antigen stimulation. This chain uses TRBV7-2 with TRBJ2-5; TRBD2 matches at 9 bases. The CDR3 sequence: CASSLVREGRTQYF. CDR3 bases: TGTGCCAGCAGCTTAGTGCGGGAGGGCCGGACCCAGTACTTC.